This is a list of T cell receptor beta chains from one sample in a study of blood T cells in healthy people across ages. TCRdb analysed the 5' RACE reads with MiXCR anew, one entry per CDR3 protein. The sample records around 900,000 distinct CDR3 sequences, around 54% being singletons. The specimen was blood. Every receptor here comes from an older woman in good health. The CDR3 runs from the conserved cysteine through the conserved F or W. A D gene is named only where the DNA matches it firmly. Only some rows state a clone size, as once, few, many or a class for expanded clones.

j_gene: TRBJ1-2
d_gene: NA
v_gene: TRBV4-1
abundance: NA
CDR3nt: TGCGCCAGCAGCCAAGAGTTGGGACAAACGTATGGCTACACCTTC
CDR3aa: CASSQELGQTYGYTF

j_gene: TRBJ2-2
d_gene: NA
v_gene: TRBV27
abundance: NA
CDR3nt: TGTGCCAGCAGTGGTCGGGTCACCGGGGAGCTGTTTTTT
CDR3aa: CASSGRVTGELFF

j_gene: TRBJ2-1
d_gene: TRBD1
v_gene: TRBV5-1
abundance: NA
CDR3nt: TGCGCCAGCAGCGGACAGGGGGCGTCTCCCTACAATGAGCAGTTCTTC
CDR3aa: CASSGQGASPYNEQFF

j_gene: TRBJ2-1
d_gene: NA
v_gene: TRBV7-9
abundance: many
CDR3nt: TGTGCCAGCAGCTTTCTCCTGGGTGTTCGCAATGAGCAGTTCTTC
CDR3aa: CASSFLLGVRNEQFF

j_gene: TRBJ2-7
d_gene: NA
v_gene: TRBV7-2
abundance: NA
CDR3nt: TGTGCCAGCAGCCCTTTTAGGGGGGCCTACGAGCAGTACTTC
CDR3aa: CASSPFRGAYEQYF

j_gene: TRBJ2-5
d_gene: NA
v_gene: TRBV28
abundance: NA
CDR3nt: TGTGCCAGCAGTCAGTTGGGGGCCCGGTACCAAGAGACCCAGTACTTC
CDR3aa: CASSQLGARYQETQYF

j_gene: TRBJ2-5
d_gene: TRBD1
v_gene: TRBV2
abundance: few
CDR3nt: TGTGCCAGCAGTGGGGACAGGGGGGAGACCCAGTACTTC
CDR3aa: CASSGDRGETQYF

j_gene: TRBJ2-5
d_gene: TRBD1
v_gene: TRBV20-1
abundance: NA
CDR3nt: TGCAGTGCTAGAGATACCTGGACAGGGGGCTTCGGGGAGACCCAGTACTTC
CDR3aa: CSARDTWTGGFGETQYF

j_gene: TRBJ2-1
d_gene: NA
v_gene: TRBV4-2
abundance: once
CDR3nt: TGTGTCAGCAGCGATAGGGGAAGGGAGCAGTTCTTC
CDR3aa: CVSSDRGREQFF

j_gene: TRBJ2-7
d_gene: TRBD2
v_gene: TRBV15
abundance: NA
CDR3nt: TGTGCCACCGGCGCGGGAGGGTTGGGCTACGAGCAGTACTTC
CDR3aa: CATGAGGLGYEQYF

j_gene: TRBJ2-4
d_gene: TRBD1
v_gene: TRBV28
abundance: NA
CDR3nt: TGTGCCACGGCGACAGGGAGCAAACGAAAGTACTTC
CDR3aa: CATATGSKRKYF

j_gene: TRBJ1-2
d_gene: NA
v_gene: TRBV13
abundance: NA
CDR3nt: TGTGCCAGCAGCTTAGAGGCGGACGACTATGGCTACACCTTC
CDR3aa: CASSLEADDYGYTF

j_gene: TRBJ2-3
d_gene: NA
v_gene: TRBV28
abundance: NA
CDR3nt: TGTGCCAGCAGTATCTACGGGAACGCAGATACGCAGTATTTT
CDR3aa: CASSIYGNADTQYF

j_gene: TRBJ1-4
d_gene: TRBD1
v_gene: TRBV5-1
abundance: NA
CDR3nt: TGCGCCAGCAGCTTGACGGGACAGAATGAAAAACTGTTTTTT
CDR3aa: CASSLTGQNEKLFF

j_gene: TRBJ1-2
d_gene: TRBD1
v_gene: TRBV4-2
abundance: few
CDR3nt: TGTGCCAGCAGCCAAGATCGGGACAGGGGCTATGGCTACACCTTC
CDR3aa: CASSQDRDRGYGYTF

j_gene: TRBJ2-3
d_gene: NA
v_gene: TRBV7-3
abundance: NA
CDR3nt: TGTGCCAGCAGCTTAAGTTTCGGACTAGATACGCAGTATTTT
CDR3aa: CASSLSFGLDTQYF

j_gene: TRBJ1-1
d_gene: NA
v_gene: TRBV5-1
abundance: NA
CDR3nt: TGCGCCAGCAGCTTGGTACGAAGCACTGAAGCTTTCTTT
CDR3aa: CASSLVRSTEAFF

j_gene: TRBJ1-1
d_gene: TRBD1
v_gene: TRBV3-1
abundance: NA
CDR3nt: TGTGCCAGCAGCCAAGCGGGACAGGGGAAAAGTGGGGCTTTCTTT
CDR3aa: CASSQAGQGKSGAFF

j_gene: TRBJ1-1
d_gene: TRBD1
v_gene: TRBV28
abundance: once
CDR3nt: TGTGCCAGCAGCCCGGGACAGACGGGAAGGCGGGCTTTCTTT
CDR3aa: CASSPGQTGRRAFF

j_gene: TRBJ1-2
d_gene: TRBD1
v_gene: TRBV7-9
abundance: NA
CDR3nt: TGTGCCAGCACCCTAAACCCCGACAGGGCGAACTATGGCTACACCTTC
CDR3aa: CASTLNPDRANYGYTF

j_gene: TRBJ2-5
d_gene: NA
v_gene: TRBV2
abundance: NA
CDR3nt: TGTGCCAGCAGAAGAGACAGGTTTCAAGAGACCCAGTACTTC
CDR3aa: CASRRDRFQETQYF

j_gene: TRBJ2-7
d_gene: NA
v_gene: TRBV14
abundance: NA
CDR3nt: TGTGCCAGCGCGGGACAACATGGTGGCAATGAGCAGTACTTC
CDR3aa: CASAGQHGGNEQYF

j_gene: TRBJ1-4
d_gene: NA
v_gene: TRBV27
abundance: few
CDR3nt: TGTGCCAGCAGTTTGGGCCAGCTGAATGAAAAACTGTTTTTT
CDR3aa: CASSLGQLNEKLFF

j_gene: TRBJ2-7
d_gene: NA
v_gene: TRBV3-1
abundance: NA
CDR3nt: TGTGCCAGCAGCCCCTCAGGGATCATGGAGTACAATGAGCAGTACTTC
CDR3aa: CASSPSGIMEYNEQYF